Below, 9 T cell receptor beta chains from the same sample are listed, as sequenced in a study of identifying expanded T cells in peripheral blood. The repertoire was sequenced with immunoSEQ multiplex PCR; TCRdb's copy has only in-frame clones and lacks some. The sample has around 70,000 clones; about 90% are singletons. Specimen: blood. The receptor source for this set is a person between 18 and 70 years old in good health.

The DNA of the CDR3 is TGCGCCAGCAGCTTGGACAGGGAACTCTATGGCTACACCTTC. This encodes CASSLDRELYGYTF. The chain is built from TRBV5-1 and TRBJ1-2, with D possibly matching TRBD1 (6 bases). V gave up 0 bases and J gave up 4 bases, with 10 bases separating them. The CDR3 sequence is 14 residues long. Germline CDR1 is SGHRS and CDR2 is YFSETQ.

Comments on this clone: Other DNA sequences in this specimen translate into the identical CDR3. This sequence joins TRBV5-6 and TRBJ2-5, with TRBD1 identical over 12 bases. In germline, CDR1 is SGHDT, CDR2 YYEEEE. The CDR3 has 15 amino acids. The trim removed 3 bases at V and 8 bases at J, leaving 8 bases unmatched. The CDR3 DNA reads TGTGCCAGCAGCTCCGGGACAGGGGGCGGGAAAACCCAGTACTTC. Encoded protein: CASSSGTGGGKTQYF.

This chain links TRBV7-9 with TRBJ1-2; TRBD1 might be the D (5 bases). The CDR3 is made up of 15 amino acids. V dropped 3 bases and J dropped 2 bases, with 13 bases sitting between them. Germline loops: CDR1 SEHNR, CDR2 FQNEAQ (reference sequence). As DNA, the CDR3 is TGTGCCAGCAGCTTCGTTTGGGGCTCCAACTATGGCTACACCTTC. Its translation is CASSFVWGSNYGYTF. Variable domain in full (rest from reference TRBV7-9 and TRBJ1-2): DTGVSQNPRHKITKRGQNVTFRCDPISEHNRLYWYRQTLGQGPEFLTYFQNEAQLEKSRLLSDRFSAERPKGSFSTLEIQRTEQGDSAMYLCASSFVWGSNYGYTFGSGTRLTVV.

This chain uses TRBV19 with TRBJ2-1; 9 bases fit TRBD2. V lost 5 bases and J lost 2; bases outside the gene matches: 7. This CDR3 is built from 16 residues. The germline V gene has CDR1 LNHDA and CDR2 SQIVND (reference sequence). CDR3 DNA sequence: TGTGCCAGTAGTCAAGATAGCGGGAGCGCCTACAATGAGCAGTTCTTC. Protein: CASSQDSGSAYNEQFF. The full variable domain, completed using reference TRBV19 and TRBJ2-1, is DGGITQSPKYLFRKEGQNVTLSCEQNLNHDAMYWYRQDPGQGLRLIYYSQIVNDFQKGDIAEGYSVSREKKESFPLTVTSAQKNPTAFYLCASSQDSGSAYNEQFFGPGTRLTVL.

This chain uses TRBV12-5 with TRBJ1-1, with a tentative D call TRBD1 (6 bases). The germline gives CDR1 LGHNT, CDR2 FRNRAP. The CDR3 extends over 16 amino acids. Trimming took 0 bases from V and 5 from J, leaving 16 bases between them. The CDR3 DNA reads as TGTGCTAGTGGTTTGGTGAAACAGGGAAGTAGAACTGAAGCTTTCTTT. It specifies CASGLVKQGSRTEAFF.

This chain joins TRBV14 and TRBJ2-5; D may be TRBD2 (7 bases). The CDR3 spans 15 residues. The ends were cut back, 3 bases at V and 5 bases at J, with 16 bases in the middle. Germline CDR1 reads SGHDN; CDR2 reads FVKESK. CDR3 region: CASSQGGLGRETQYF. The DNA for the CDR3 is TGTGCCAGCAGCCAGGGGGGGCTCGGTCGGGAGACCCAGTACTTC.

With respect to this clone: Relative to the germline gene, one junction end is altered; a read error may explain this. CDR3 residues: CASSLELQETQYF. The CDR3 DNA reads TGTGCTAGCAGCTTAGAACTCCAAGAGACCCAGTACTTC. The V gene is TRBV7-7, the J gene TRBJ2-5; D is unclear. Germline V gene data show CDR1 as SSHAT and CDR2 as FNYEAQ (reference sequence). The CDR3 spans 13 residues.

The chain links TRBV5-1 to TRBJ2-1; 7 positions match TRBD2. Unmatched junction bases numbered 12, after V lost 0 bases and J lost 15 bases. Per the germline V gene, CDR1 is SGHRS and CDR2 is YFSETQ. CDR3 length equals 14 residues. In DNA form, the CDR3 reads TGCGCCAGCAGCTTGGGGCCCCGGGAGGAGGGCCGGTTCTTC. It yields the protein CASSLGPREEGRFF.

This chain's CDR3 is CASSQAGETQYF. The CDR3 nucleotides read TGTGCCAGCAGCCAAGCGGGGGAGACCCAGTACTTC. J is TRBJ2-5 and V is TRBV11-3; 7 bases fit TRBD2. The J segment lost 5 bases and the V segment lost 5 bases, leaving 2 bases of the junction unmatched. Germline lookup yields CDR1 SGHNT and CDR2 YENEEA. The CDR3 sequence is 12 residues long.